This T cell receptor beta chain is drawn from a study of beta chain features in type 1 diabetes. The ends were cut back, 1 base at V and 4 bases at J, with 5 bases in the middle. The germline V gene has CDR1 DFQATT and CDR2 SNEGSKA (reference sequence). This CDR3 is built from 11 residues. TCRB transcripts that were expressed got sequenced, as all of the isolated RNA had been reverse transcribed. Assay used: immunoSEQ multiplex PCR; TCRdb lists only in-frame clones, some missing. The data hold about 130,000 clones, with 9% to 9.5% observed a single time. V is TRBV20-1 and J is TRBJ2-7; no clear D gene. The receptor comes from a man younger than 30 in good health. Input material: central memory CD4+ T cells from blood. The CDR3 loop is CSARAPYEQYF. CDR3 DNA sequence: TGCAGTGCTAGAGCCCCGTACGAGCAGTACTTC.